These T cell receptor beta chains were read from a single sample in a study of T cells in Graves' hyperthyroidism and ophthalmopathy. TCRdb reprocessed the multiplex PCR reads with MiXCR, giving one entry per CDR3 protein. This table holds almost 500,000 distinct CDR3 sequences, approximately 23% found once. Sequencing input: blood. These receptors all stem from a woman in her 70s with Graves' ophthalmopathy. Each CDR3 is given without its conserved first and last residue.

TRBJ2-5 | TRBV29-1 | SAEDRTYGTQY
TRBJ2-7 | TRBV11-2 | ASSLGLVRSYEQY
TRBJ2-7 | TRBV12-3/TRBV12-4 | ASSLGRGHYEQY
TRBJ2-5 | TRBV5-5 | ASSLAGDRETQY
TRBJ1-5 | TRBV20-1 | SAHPSGLLKDQPQH
TRBJ2-7 | TRBV7-2 | ASSLRATYEQY
TRBJ2-1 | TRBV19 | ASSIGPPPDEQF
TRBJ2-3 | TRBV4-1 | ASSQELTSGSLGVDTQY
TRBJ2-1 | TRBV6-1 | ASRAGHGSGEQF
TRBJ2-3 | TRBV15 | ATSEGLGPTDTQY
TRBJ2-1 | TRBV11-2 | ASSSLRGSTNEQF
TRBJ2-1 | TRBV2 | ASRRTSGSNEQF
TRBJ2-7 | TRBV29-1 | SAGSAGNRYEQY
TRBJ1-4 | TRBV24-1 | ATSDWNWPGVASNEKLF
TRBJ2-2 | TRBV30 | AWTPLETSNTGELF
TRBJ2-5 | TRBV10-3 | AISESPIERGQETQY
TRBJ1-2 | TRBV7-9 | ASSPGPGSYT
TRBJ2-1 | TRBV12-3/TRBV12-4 | ASSPRGGRALSYNEQF
TRBJ2-1 | TRBV20-1 | SARSVGAYNEQF
TRBJ1-1 | TRBV28 | ASSLTGGRIEAF
TRBJ1-5 | TRBV20-1 | SAPGQGGNQPQH
TRBJ2-2 | TRBV20-1 | SARQGAHTGELF
TRBJ1-3 | TRBV5-1 | ASSFDRNSGNTIY
TRBJ2-5 | TRBV2 | ASSEVMSSGRRY
TRBJ2-1 | TRBV28 | ASSLASGRNEQF
TRBJ2-7 | TRBV6-5 | ASSHSRGSYEQY
TRBJ2-1 | TRBV6-1 | ASSSWTSGRNEQF
TRBJ2-7 | TRBV28 | ASSRIAATYEQY
TRBJ1-1 | TRBV5-1 | ASSDMYTEAF
TRBJ2-2 | TRBV20-1 | SASDGGLKLF
TRBJ2-3 | TRBV6-2/TRBV6-3 | ASSYYGGYSTDTQY
TRBJ1-2 | TRBV7-9 | ASSSTPAGGGYT
TRBJ2-1 | TRBV9 | ASSGTRNEQF
TRBJ2-7 | TRBV27 | ASSLSVRGFNEQY
TRBJ1-1 | TRBV5-1 | ASSTLPGAILAF
TRBJ1-1 | TRBV27 | ASSLGFAGEAF
TRBJ1-1 | TRBV15 | ATSRDKSWGVTEDTEAF
TRBJ1-5 | TRBV20-1 | SARRGGQPQH
TRBJ2-2 | TRBV19 | ASSTSGNTGELF
TRBJ2-3 | TRBV28 | ASSYGGQTDTQY
TRBJ1-6 | TRBV6-5 | ASSYSTGLGPSSPLH
TRBJ2-7 | TRBV18 | ASSPQGEFVYEQY
TRBJ2-2 | TRBV7-2 | ASSRTSGANTGELF
TRBJ2-3 | TRBV11-2 | ASSFGASGSIAADTQY
TRBJ2-1 | TRBV7-7 | ASSTGLAGAGEQF
TRBJ1-4 | TRBV20-1 | SASNQEEKLF
TRBJ2-1 | TRBV18 | ASSPLVGQVFYEQF
TRBJ2-7 | TRBV20-1 | SARGRGEGGYEQY
TRBJ1-3 | TRBV12-3/TRBV12-4 | ASSLSTFTIY
TRBJ1-1 | TRBV20-1 | SARVNTEAF